This T cell receptor beta chain was observed in a study of CD8 T cells in ankylosing spondylitis. This CDR3 has 19 amino acids. Germline V CDR1 and CDR2: SGHVS, FNYEAQ. Trimming at V came to 3 bases and at J to 3 bases, leaving 15 bases not matched to a gene. TCRdb fed the 5' RACE reads into MiXCR, producing one record per CDR3 protein. In the table there are around 280,000 distinct CDR3 sequences, 15% to 20% of which are singletons. The TCR sequence derives from a male donor with ankylosing spondylitis or in good health (not recorded which). The chain uses TRBV7-6 and TRBJ2-5; 11 nucleotides match TRBD1. The sequencing input was blood, either unsorted or a sorted T cell fraction (not recorded which). CDR3 DNA: TGTGCCAGCAGCTTCCCGGGACAGGGGGGGACTTTGCCCGAAGAGACCCAGTACTTC. It encodes CASSFPGQGGTLPEETQYF.